This T cell receptor (beta chain) was retrieved from a study of T cell responses to AZD1222 COVID-19 vaccine. Only in-frame clones appear in the TCRdb table, and some are missing; sequencing was by immunoSEQ multiplex PCR. The table records roughly 120,000 clones, more than 75% of them present only once. Second-dose groups at about 4 or about 12 weeks were pooled. The CDR3 has 13 amino acids. Germline V gene sequence: CDR1 SGDLS, CDR2 YYNGEE. The ends were cut back, 0 bases at V and 0 bases at J, with 4 bases in the middle. Study conclusions and caveats: The donor group comprised mostly white British people and more females; the analysis possibly underestimated clonal diversity. Repertoire samples came only from after the peak T cell response.

For this clone: What it recognizes is unknown.

The input for sequencing was peripheral blood, taken 28 days after the second AZD1222 dose. The receptor comes from an adult who received the AZD1222 COVID-19 vaccine. V is TRBV9 and J is TRBJ2-7; no clear D gene. CDR3 sequence: CASSVVPSYEQYF. CDR3 nucleotides: TGTGCCAGCAGCGTAGTTCCCTCCTACGAGCAGTACTTC.